These 30 T cell receptor beta chains came from one sample sequenced in a study of blood T cell repertoires in COVID-19 (dated by TCRdb to about 2020). The method behind the library was the immunoSEQ multiplex PCR assay. Imported from immuneACCESS, the table was reduced by TCRdb to in-frame sequences with V and J called. These copies leave out some clones; in studies compared against another copy, an unresolved V gene accounts for under half, and the cause of the remainder is not known. The sample yields about 250,000 clones; about 89% were counted once. 0.94% of the sample rests with the top ten. Sequenced input: peripheral blood. The receptors derive from a woman in her 40s who had recovered from COVID-19.

The chain uses TRBV30 and TRBJ1-4, with a tentative D call TRBD1 (5 bases). V was clipped by 8 bases and J by 7 bases, with 17 bases between them. Germline CDR1 reads GTSNPN; CDR2 reads SVGIG (reference sequence). The CDR3 sequence is 13 residues long. CDR3 DNA sequence: TGTGCCACGACAGCCGGTGGTGGTGAAAAACTGTTTTTT. Encoded protein: CATTAGGGEKLFF.

In this sample, this clone turned up once. One junction end does not reproduce the germline sequence, and a read error may be involved. The rearrangement uses TRBV7-7 and TRBJ2-2; TRBD2 is a possible D gene (6 bases). This CDR3 comprises 13 residues. Germline V gene sequence: CDR1 SSHAT, CDR2 FNYEAQ (reference sequence). The CDR3 sequence: CASSLRETGELFF. CDR3 coding DNA: TGTGCTAGCAGCTTGCGGGAAACCGGGGAGCTGTTTTTT.

This clone has only one observation. The V and J genes are TRBV30 and TRBJ2-2; 7 positions agree with TRBD2. With V trimmed by 4 bases and J by 2 bases, 4 bases remained unmatched. This CDR3 region has 14 residues. Looked up from germline, CDR1 is GTSNPN and CDR2 is SVGIG (reference sequence). CDR3 DNA sequence: TGTGCCTGGAATCTAGCGGTTAACACCGGGGAGCTGTTTTTT. It specifies CAWNLAVNTGELFF.

The chain links TRBV18 to TRBJ2-1, with D perhaps matching TRBD1 (6 bases). The V and J ends lost 3 bases and 5 bases respectively, with 17 bases between them. The germline gives CDR1 KGHSH, CDR2 LQKENI. The length of the CDR3 is 16 residues. The CDR3 coding sequence is TGTGCCAGCTCACCTCCCGGACAGTTTATCGACAATGAGCAGTTCTTC. It yields the protein CASSPPGQFIDNEQFF.

The chain recombines TRBV29-1 with TRBJ2-1; TRBD2 matches 14 bases. The CDR3 loop spans 16 amino acids. The germline gives CDR1 SQVTM, CDR2 ANQGSEA. Trimming took 3 bases from V and 2 from J; bases not matched to a gene: 3. The CDR3 DNA reads TGCAGCGTTGAGGGACTAGCGGGAGTTACCTACAATGAGCAGTTCTTC. Translation gives CSVEGLAGVTYNEQFF.

V gene TRBV11-3 combines with J gene TRBJ2-3; possible D gene TRBD1, 5 bases. The V end was cut by 1 base, the J end by 5 bases, with 10 bases between. The CDR3 spans 14 residues. Germline V gene lookup returns CDR1 SGHNT and CDR2 YENEEA. CDR3 amino acids: CASSLAGLGDTQYF. The CDR3 nucleotides are TGTGCCAGCAGCTTAGCAGGGTTGGGAGATACGCAGTATTTT. Together with reference TRBV11-3 and TRBJ2-3, the CDR3 gives the full variable domain: EAGVVQSPRYKIIEKKQPVAFWCNPISGHNTLYWYLQNLGQGPELLIRYENEEAVDDSQLPKDRFSAERLKGVDSTLKIQPAELGDSAVYLCASSLAGLGDTQYFGPGTRLTVL.

This chain joins TRBV29-1 and TRBJ1-4, with 7 bases that match TRBD1. The length of the CDR3 is 12 residues. V gave up 7 bases and J gave up 6 bases; unmatched junction bases: 5. CDR1 is SQVTM and CDR2 is ANQGSEA in the germline V gene. CDR3 sequence: CSGHRGDEKLFF. CDR3 DNA sequence: TGCAGCGGACACAGGGGAGATGAAAAACTGTTTTTT.

The chain uses TRBV11-1 and TRBJ2-7; D is possibly TRBD2 (5 bases). Trimming left V 2 bases short and J 7 bases short, with 21 bases between. Germline loops: CDR1 SGHAT, CDR2 FQDESV (reference sequence). The CDR3 extends over 16 amino acids. Here the CDR3 reads CASSLRGFPGKGEQYF. The DNA of the CDR3 is TGTGCCAGCAGCTTACGGGGATTTCCCGGAAAGGGAGAGCAGTACTTC.

CDR3 coding DNA: TGCGCCAGCAGCCGCGGACAGGAGATTAATTCACCCCTCCACTTT. This encodes CASSRGQEINSPLHF. The chain carries TRBV5-1 and TRBJ1-6; 7 positions match TRBD1. The V and J ends lost 4 bases and 6 bases, in that order; junction bases with no gene match: 7. Germline V gives CDR1 SGHRS, CDR2 YFSETQ. There are 15 residues in the CDR3.

The chain employs TRBV30 and TRBJ1-2; 8 bases match TRBD1. This CDR3 is 14 amino acids long. V shed 0 bases, J shed 3 bases, and the junction held 3 bases outside the gene matches. The germline V gene encodes CDR1 GTSNPN and CDR2 SVGIG (reference sequence). CDR3 protein: CAWSVPGGHYGYTF. The CDR3 DNA follows: TGTGCCTGGAGTGTCCCAGGGGGCCACTATGGCTACACCTTC.

The chain links TRBV4-2 to TRBJ1-4, with D possibly matching TRBD1 (5 bases). Trimming shortened V by 1 base and J by 0 bases, and 18 bases separated the two germline ends. The CDR3 totals 19 residues. Germline CDR1 reads LGHNA; CDR2 reads YNFKEQ. CDR3 nucleotides: TGTGCCAGCAGCCAAGGGCGGGACCCTCGGTTTGCAACTAATGAAAAACTGTTTTTT. The encoded protein is CASSQGRDPRFATNEKLFF.

The table lists this clone with a few counts. The chain links TRBV5-1 to TRBJ2-7; tentative D call: TRBD1 (6 bases). V shed 4 bases and J shed 4 bases, with 12 bases lying between them. The CDR3 is 13 residues long. CDR1 is SGHRS and CDR2 is YFSETQ in the germline V gene. The CDR3 spells CASSAQGEYEQYF. CDR3 DNA: TGCGCCAGCAGCGCACAGGGAGAGTACGAGCAGTACTTC.

This sequence joins TRBV28 and TRBJ2-1, with D possibly being TRBD1 (5 bases). The CDR3 runs to 16 residues. The ends were cut back, 2 bases at V and 0 bases at J, with 11 bases in the middle. CDR1 MDHEN and CDR2 SYDVKM come from the germline V gene. The CDR3 sequence is CASSLMTESSYNEQFF. CDR3 nucleotide sequence: TGTGCCAGCAGTTTAATGACAGAGAGCTCCTACAATGAGCAGTTCTTC.

The chain carries TRBV24-1 and TRBJ1-2; 10 bases fit TRBD1. V shed 9 bases, J shed 7 bases, and the junction held 7 bases outside the gene matches. This CDR3 region has 13 residues. Germline CDR1 is KGHDR and CDR2 is SFDVKD. Here the CDR3 reads CATAGQGLSGYTF. Written as DNA, the CDR3 is TGTGCCACCGCGGGACAGGGGCTAAGTGGCTACACCTTC.

This sequence joins TRBV10-3 and TRBJ2-1, with 7 bases fitting TRBD2. The CDR3 is 14 amino acids. V shed 4 bases, J shed 9 bases, and the junction held 9 bases outside the gene matches. From germline, CDR1 is ENHRY and CDR2 SYGVKD. The CDR3 DNA is TGTGCCATCAGTGTGGGCGGGAGTCAGAGTGAGCAGTTCTTC. Its protein is CAISVGGSQSEQFF.

The chain employs TRBV5-4 and TRBJ2-7; 14 nucleotides agree with TRBD2. This CDR3 has 18 amino acids. CDR1 and CDR2 (germline): SGHNT, YYREEE (reference sequence). With 0 bases clipped from V and 5 bases from J, the junction kept 10 bases outside the gene matches. The CDR3 bases are TGTGCCAGCAGCTTGGTAGTAGGACTAGCGGGAGGAGTAAACGAGCAGTACTTC. Amino acids: CASSLVVGLAGGVNEQYF.

The chain combines TRBV9 with TRBJ1-4; D ambiguous. Trimming shortened V by 4 bases and J by 1 base, and 14 bases separated the two germline ends. The CDR3 has 16 residues. Germline CDR1 is SGDLS and CDR2 is YYNGEE. The CDR3 coding sequence is TGTGCCAGCAGCCCTAGCACCCGCCAAACTAATGAAAAACTGTTTTTT. Its protein is CASSPSTRQTNEKLFF.

The chain has TRBV7-9 and TRBJ2-5; 13 bases map to TRBD2. V shed 5 bases, J shed 4 bases, and the junction held 10 bases outside the gene matches. Per the germline V gene, CDR1 is SEHNR and CDR2 is FQNEAQ (reference sequence). This CDR3 is 17 amino acids long. Here the CDR3 reads CASSPGVGLAGRETQYF. The CDR3, as DNA: TGTGCCAGCAGCCCAGGAGTGGGACTAGCGGGGAGAGAGACCCAGTACTTC.

The chain links TRBV30 to TRBJ1-1; 7 positions match TRBD1. The CDR3 sequence is 14 residues long. V dropped 3 bases and J dropped 11; count of bases not matched to a gene: 15. Germline CDR1 GTSNPN, CDR2 SVGIG (reference sequence). Written as DNA, the CDR3 is TGTGCCTGGAGCCCTACAGGGGCGGGTATGGGGGCTTTCTTT. Translating it yields CAWSPTGAGMGAFF.

This chain links TRBV6-5 with TRBJ2-7; the match to TRBD1 covers 7 bases. Germline V lookup: CDR1 MNHEY, CDR2 SVGAGI. This CDR3 has 13 residues. The V segment lost 8 bases and the J segment 6 bases; nucleotides outside the gene matches: 10. CDR3 protein: CASGSLPGGEQYF. The CDR3 nucleotides read TGTGCCAGCGGGAGTCTTCCAGGGGGCGAGCAGTACTTC.

About this clone itself: Other DNA sequences in this sample translate to the same CDR3. The rearrangement uses TRBV9 and TRBJ2-3; D gene uncertain. CDR1 is SGDLS and CDR2 is YYNGEE in the germline V gene. V was clipped by 5 bases and J by 1 base, with 11 bases between them. CDR3 length equals 14 residues. CDR3: CASSPSGGTDTQYF. In DNA, the CDR3 is TGTGCCAGCAGTCCATCAGGTGGCACAGATACGCAGTATTTT.

This chain links TRBV4-2 with TRBJ2-1, with TRBD2 matching over 12 bases. Germline V gene lookup returns CDR1 LGHNA and CDR2 YNFKEQ. V shed 0 bases and J 6 bases; nucleotides not matched to a gene: 3. The CDR3 loop spans 16 amino acids. This CDR3 is CASSQDLTSGGNEQFF. The CDR3 nucleotides are TGTGCCAGCAGCCAAGATTTGACTAGCGGGGGCAATGAGCAGTTCTTC.

The genes are TRBV3-1 (or the pseudogene TRBV3-2) and TRBJ2-3; 12 nucleotides match TRBD2. V lost 3 bases to trimming and J lost 4 bases; unmatched junction nucleotides: 2. Germline V gene sequence: CDR1 LGHDT, CDR2 YNNKEL (reference sequence). The CDR3 is made up of 15 amino acids. Here the CDR3 reads CASSQTSGSADTQYF. DNA for the CDR3: TGTGCCAGCAGCCAGACTAGCGGGAGCGCAGATACGCAGTATTTT.

This sequence joins TRBV5-5 and TRBJ2-1; 8 bases align to TRBD2. Germline CDR1 SGHKS, CDR2 YYEKEE (reference sequence). The CDR3 runs 17 residues. V trimming: 0 bases; J trimming: 4 bases; junction bases outside the gene matches: 9. The CDR3 spells CASSLAGASGPYNEQFF. The CDR3 nucleotides read TGTGCCAGCAGCTTGGCGGGGGCTAGCGGGCCGTACAATGAGCAGTTCTTC.

J is TRBJ2-1 and V is TRBV12-3 or TRBV12-4, with a possible D match to TRBD1 (5 bases). The V and J ends lost 3 bases and 4 bases respectively, with 7 bases between them. This CDR3 is built from 13 residues. The CDR3 protein is CASSLTVYNEQFF. The CDR3 DNA is TGTGCCAGCAGTTTGACAGTATACAATGAGCAGTTCTTC.

The CDR3: CSARGHNEQFF. CDR3 in DNA: TGCAGTGCTAGGGGGCACAATGAGCAGTTCTTC. This sequence joins TRBV20-1 and TRBJ2-1; D may be TRBD1 (5 bases). Per the germline V gene, CDR1 is DFQATT and CDR2 is SNEGSKA (reference sequence). V was trimmed by 3 bases and J by 5 bases, leaving 5 bases between them. The CDR3 loop spans 11 amino acids.

The chain employs TRBV28 and TRBJ1-1, with 7 bases lining up with TRBD1. The CDR3 has 13 amino acids. The germline V gene has CDR1 MDHEN and CDR2 SYDVKM. V trimming: 6 bases; J trimming: 2 bases; junction bases outside the gene matches: 3. The CDR3 is CASRRQGNTEAFF. The CDR3 DNA reads TGTGCCAGCAGAAGACAGGGAAACACTGAAGCTTTCTTT.

This chain connects TRBV9 to TRBJ2-7; maybe TRBD2 (5 bases). The CDR3 has 15 amino acids. Trimming took off 4 bases at V and 0 bases at J, with 14 bases between the two ends. Germline assignment: CDR1 SGDLS and CDR2 YYNGEE. CDR3 region: CASSSDGVSSYEQYF. The CDR3 DNA is TGTGCCAGCAGCTCAGACGGGGTCTCCTCCTACGAGCAGTACTTC.

The gene calls are TRBV5-6 and TRBJ2-7; D perhaps matches TRBD1 (6 bases). The CDR3 covers 15 residues. The ends were cut back, 2 bases at V and 0 bases at J, with 12 bases in the middle. Looked up from germline, CDR1 is SGHDT and CDR2 is YYEEEE. CDR3 protein: CASSLFGRGSYEQYF. The CDR3 nucleotides read TGTGCCAGCAGCTTATTTGGCAGGGGCTCCTACGAGCAGTACTTC.

The V gene is TRBV4-1, the J gene TRBJ2-5; 9 bases line up with TRBD2. With 1 base clipped from V and 2 bases from J, the junction kept 2 bases outside the gene matches. The CDR3 loop spans 15 amino acids. Per the germline V gene, CDR1 is MGHRA and CDR2 is YSYEKL. The CDR3 loop is CASSQVLAGQETQYF. The CDR3 DNA is TGCGCCAGCAGCCAAGTCCTAGCGGGGCAAGAGACCCAGTACTTC.